Listed below are T cell receptor beta chains from one sample, sequenced in a study of molecular identifiers for immune sequencing clone quantification. One entry per CDR3 protein, called by TCRdb with MiXCR from the PCR reads. This sample has about 65,000 distinct CDR3 sequences, with 15% to 20% found just once. Sequenced: naive CD8+ T cells from blood, with Jurkat cell RNA spiked in. Source of these receptors: a human donor in good health. Some libraries in this study had Jurkat cell RNA spiked in. The CDR3 runs from the conserved cysteine through the conserved F or W. D genes are given only for firm matches. Clone size is stated in some rows and not others, as once, few, many or a class when expanded.

j_call v_call clone_size d_call cdr3_nt cdr3_aa
TRBJ2-1 TRBV7-9 NA TRBD1 TGTGCCAGCCTACAGGGGATTTGGAATGAGCAGTTCTTC CASLQGIWNEQFF
TRBJ2-1 TRBV11-2 many TRBD2 TGTGCCAGCAGCTTAGCGGCGGGAGGGCCTTTGAATGAGCAGTTCTTC CASSLAAGGPLNEQFF
TRBJ1-1 TRBV7-9 many NA TGTGCCAGCAGCTTAGAGGAAGTGAGAGCTTTCTTT CASSLEEVRAFF
TRBJ2-1 TRBV13 few NA TGTGCCAGCAGCTCAACGACTAGAAGCTCCTACAATGAGCAGTTCTTC CASSSTTRSSYNEQFF
TRBJ1-3 TRBV5-5 many NA TGTGCCAGCAGTACGGACAGCAGCTCTGGAAACACCATATATTTT CASSTDSSSGNTIYF
TRBJ1-5 TRBV7-9 many NA TGTGCCAGCAGCCATGACAGCTTTCTAAATCAGCCCCAGCATTTT CASSHDSFLNQPQHF
TRBJ1-5 TRBV2 few TRBD1 TGTGCCAGCAGAACGACAGGGGGCGAGGGTCAGCCCCAGCATTTT CASRTTGGEGQPQHF
TRBJ2-7 TRBV27 NA NA TGTGCCACCGCCAGGGTAGGGGTATCCTACGAGCAGTACTTC CATARVGVSYEQYF
TRBJ2-1 TRBV5-6 NA NA TGTGCCAGCAGTCTGACGTTGGCCTACAATGAGCAGTTCTTC CASSLTLAYNEQFF
TRBJ2-5 TRBV29-1 NA NA TGCAGCGTTATTTCAGGGCTAAAAGAGGTCCAGTACTTC CSVISGLKEVQYF
TRBJ2-7 TRBV6-2/TRBV6-3 few TRBD2 TGTGCCAGCAGCCTTCTCGAGAGCGGGAGGGTCCACGAGCAGTACTTC CASSLLESGRVHEQYF
TRBJ2-1 TRBV28 NA NA TGTGCCAGCAGTTTGGTATTGGCTGATTCCGATGAGCAGTTCTTC CASSLVLADSDEQFF
TRBJ1-1 TRBV4-3 many NA TGCGCCAGCAGCCAAGATCACCGGGGCGGGACTGAAGCTTTCTTT CASSQDHRGGTEAFF
TRBJ2-5 TRBV11-2 many NA TGTGCCAGCAGCTTATTTGGACCCGAAGAGACCCAGTACTTC CASSLFGPEETQYF
TRBJ2-5 TRBV20-1 many NA TGCAGTGCTCTGGACAGGGGGCTAGCGGGAGAGATGGAGACCCAGTACTTC CSALDRGLAGEMETQYF
TRBJ2-5 TRBV7-9 many TRBD2 TGTGCCAGCAGCCCATCGGGTAGCGGGATGGGAGAGACCCAGTACTTC CASSPSGSGMGETQYF
TRBJ2-1 TRBV7-9 NA NA TGTGCCAGCAGCTTCCTGATGGTCGAATACTACAATGAGCAGCTCTTC CASSFLMVEYYNEQLF
TRBJ2-1 TRBV28 many NA TGTGCCAGCAGTTCACGGATAGCGGACTTGAACTACAATGAGCAGTTCTTC CASSSRIADLNYNEQFF